This TCR beta chain derives from a study of cytomegalovirus exposure and HLA in healthy donors. Study results and limitations: Cytomegalovirus status was reportedly diagnosed by the classifier with high specificity and sensitivity. Data from an earlier analysis indicated that most TCR beta V segments were productive either about 87% or about 30% of the time. Accurate predictions that matched the HLA-A and HLA-B alleles of most subjects were reportedly made from TCR beta sequences.

V was clipped by 3 bases and J by 9 bases; unmatched bases: 20. The CDR3 is 18 amino acids. From germline, CDR1 is MNHEY and CDR2 SMNVEV (reference sequence). Of note for this clone: The antigen is unknown.

A multiplex PCR was run with 60 Vbeta primers and 13 Jbeta primers. Repertoires were generated with immunoSEQ multiplex PCR, while TCRdb's copy carries only in-frame clones and drops some. This repertoire shows 59,000 or so clones, 70% to 75% found once; its top ten account for about 6.8%. This TCR came from a man aged 30 to 45 in good health and CMV-seropositive. The genes are TRBV27 and TRBJ2-5; 9 positions match TRBD1. Sequenced material: PBMCs. The CDR3 sequence is CASSFSPSPGQGRGAQYF. CDR3 bases: TGTGCCAGCAGTTTTTCTCCTTCCCCGGGACAGGGTCGGGGAGCCCAGTACTTC.